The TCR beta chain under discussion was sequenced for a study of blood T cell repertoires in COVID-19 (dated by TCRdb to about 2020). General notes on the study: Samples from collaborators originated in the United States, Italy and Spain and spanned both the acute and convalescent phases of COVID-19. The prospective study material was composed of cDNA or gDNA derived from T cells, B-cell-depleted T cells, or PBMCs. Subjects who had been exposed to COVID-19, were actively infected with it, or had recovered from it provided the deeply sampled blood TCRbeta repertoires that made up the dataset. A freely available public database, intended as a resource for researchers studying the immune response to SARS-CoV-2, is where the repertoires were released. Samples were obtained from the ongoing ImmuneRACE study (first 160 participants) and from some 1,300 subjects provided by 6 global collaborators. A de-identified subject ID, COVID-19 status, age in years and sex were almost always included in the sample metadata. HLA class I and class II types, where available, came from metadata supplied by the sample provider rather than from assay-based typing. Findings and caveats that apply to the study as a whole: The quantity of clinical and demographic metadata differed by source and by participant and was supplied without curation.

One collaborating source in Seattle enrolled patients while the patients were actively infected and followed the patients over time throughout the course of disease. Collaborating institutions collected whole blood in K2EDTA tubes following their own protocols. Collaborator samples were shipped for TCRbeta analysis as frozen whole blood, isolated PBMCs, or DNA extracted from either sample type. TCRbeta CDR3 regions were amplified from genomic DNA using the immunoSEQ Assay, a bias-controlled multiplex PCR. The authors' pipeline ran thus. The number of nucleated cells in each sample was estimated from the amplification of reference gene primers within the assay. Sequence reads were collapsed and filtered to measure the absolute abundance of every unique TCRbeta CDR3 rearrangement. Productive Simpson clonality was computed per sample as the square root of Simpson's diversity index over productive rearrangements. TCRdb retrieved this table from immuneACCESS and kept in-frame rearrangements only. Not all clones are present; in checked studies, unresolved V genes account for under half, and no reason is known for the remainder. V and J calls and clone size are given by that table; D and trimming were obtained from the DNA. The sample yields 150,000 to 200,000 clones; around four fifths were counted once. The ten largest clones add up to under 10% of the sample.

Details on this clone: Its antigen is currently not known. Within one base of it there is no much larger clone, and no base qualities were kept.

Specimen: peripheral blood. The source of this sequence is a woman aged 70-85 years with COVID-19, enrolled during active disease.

Here the CDR3 is given as CASSPGGASGANVLTF. The DNA reads TGTGCCAGCTCACCAGGGGGGGCCTCTGGGGCCAACGTCCTGACTTTC. Recombination linked TRBV18 to TRBJ2-6; TRBD2 could be the D gene, as 7 bases match. A distance of 8 bases separates the germline ends of V and J, which lose 2 bases and 0 bases respectively. Its CDR3 holds 16 amino acids, cysteine through phenylalanine. The kept DNA is CDR3 alone, 48 bases in frame from the first base. The germline V gene encodes CDR1 KGHSH and CDR2 LQKENI.